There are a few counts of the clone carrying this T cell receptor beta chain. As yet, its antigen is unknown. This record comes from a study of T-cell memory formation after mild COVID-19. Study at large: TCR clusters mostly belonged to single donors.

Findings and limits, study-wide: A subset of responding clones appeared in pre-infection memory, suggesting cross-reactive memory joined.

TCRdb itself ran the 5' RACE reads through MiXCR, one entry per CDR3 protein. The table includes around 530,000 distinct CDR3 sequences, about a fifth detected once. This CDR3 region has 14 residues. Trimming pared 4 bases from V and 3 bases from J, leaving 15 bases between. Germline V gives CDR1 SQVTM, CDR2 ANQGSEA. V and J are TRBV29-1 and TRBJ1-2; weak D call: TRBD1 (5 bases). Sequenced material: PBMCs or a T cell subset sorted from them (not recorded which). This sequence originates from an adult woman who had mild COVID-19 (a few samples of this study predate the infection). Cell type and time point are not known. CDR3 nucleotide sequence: TGCAGCGTTGGGACACTTCCACCCCACTATGGCTACACCTTC. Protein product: CSVGTLPPHYGYTF.